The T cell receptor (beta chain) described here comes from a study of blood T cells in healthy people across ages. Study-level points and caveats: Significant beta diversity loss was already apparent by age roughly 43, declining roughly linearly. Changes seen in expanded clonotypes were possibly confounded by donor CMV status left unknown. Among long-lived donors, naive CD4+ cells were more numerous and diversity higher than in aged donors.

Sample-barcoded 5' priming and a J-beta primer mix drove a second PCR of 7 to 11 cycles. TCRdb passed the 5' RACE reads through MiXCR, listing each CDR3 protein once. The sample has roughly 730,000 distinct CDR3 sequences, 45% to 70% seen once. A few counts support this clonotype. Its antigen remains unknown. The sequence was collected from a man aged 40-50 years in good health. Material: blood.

CDR3 nucleotide sequence: TGCAGCGTTGAAGATCCCCGAGGACAGGGAAGCGAAGAGACCCAGTACTTC. Its translation: CSVEDPRGQGSEETQYF. This chain connects TRBV29-1 to TRBJ2-5, with TRBD1 matching 8 bases. The CDR3 is 17 residues long. Germline trimming cut 0 bases from V and 3 bases from J; bases unmatched to any gene: 12. Germline CDR1 and CDR2: SQVTM and ANQGSEA.